This T cell receptor (beta chain) comes out of a study of blood T cells in healthy people across ages. The CDR3 is 13 amino acids. Germline loops: CDR1 DFQATT, CDR2 SNEGSKA (reference sequence). Trimming removed 6 bases at V and 4 bases at J, with 13 bases between. The use of a sample-barcoded 5' primer and a J-beta primer mix characterized a second PCR of about 7 to 12 cycles. In TCRdb, the 5' RACE reads were re-called with MiXCR into one record per CDR3 protein. The sample shows hundreds of thousands of distinct CDR3 sequences, just under 25% of them seen only once. The sample also formed part of further work on T cells of mothers and their children.

This clonotype originated in a boy younger than 18 in good health. The sequenced sample was blood. J is TRBJ2-1 and V is TRBV20-1; a weak D match, TRBD1 (6 bases). The CDR3 DNA reads as TGCAGTGCGAAAACAGGGTCTTACAATGAGCAGTTCTTC. Translation gives CSAKTGSYNEQFF.